The next 8 T cell receptor beta chains were all read from a single sample in a study of high-grade serous ovarian cancer treatment subgroups. Tumor samples were taken before definitive surgery or chemotherapy. The assay was immunoSEQ multiplex PCR, and TCRdb's table has in-frame clones only and misses some. The sample has a few thousand clones, over 60% seen once; the top ten hold about 9.7%. Sequenced sample: tumor tissue. Receptors originate from a human donor with high-grade serous ovarian cancer.

This rearrangement joins TRBV5-5 to TRBJ2-2; D tentatively fits TRBD1 or TRBD2 (6 bases each). This CDR3 has 16 residues. Deletions cut 3 bases from V and 4 bases from J, with 16 bases between. Per the germline V gene, CDR1 is SGHKS and CDR2 is YYEKEE (reference sequence). Here the CDR3 DNA reads TGTGCCAGCAGCTGGGCCGGGGGCCGTGGCACCGGGGAGCTGTTTTTT. It yields the protein CASSWAGGRGTGELFF.

The chain links TRBV11-2 to TRBJ1-5; the match to TRBD1 covers 7 bases. With 2 bases clipped from V and 7 bases from J, the junction kept 5 bases outside the gene matches. CDR3 length: 14 residues. Per germline, CDR1 SGHAT and CDR2 FQNNGV. In DNA, the CDR3 is TGTGCCAGCAGCTTATCAGGGGGTGGGCAGCCCCAGCATTTT. The encoded protein is CASSLSGGGQPQHF.

The chain recombines TRBV30 with TRBJ2-7; TRBD2 is a possible D gene (5 bases). The CDR3 runs 12 residues. The germline CDR1 and CDR2 sequences are GTSNPN and SVGIG (reference sequence). V lost 5 bases and J lost 2, with 10 bases in between. CDR3 sequence: CAWGLRTYEQYF. CDR3 nucleotides: TGTGCCTGGGGACTCAGAACCTACGAGCAGTACTTC.

The genes are TRBV30 and TRBJ2-3; tentative D call: TRBD2 (6 bases). The V and J ends lost 7 bases and 0 bases respectively, with 17 bases between them. Germline V lookup: CDR1 GTSNPN, CDR2 SVGIG (reference sequence). CDR3 length: 15 amino acids. CDR3 loop: CAYRGTSRSTDTQYF. CDR3 sequence (DNA): TGTGCCTACCGTGGGACTTCCCGTAGCACAGATACGCAGTATTTT.

This clone has a handful of counts. The rearrangement uses TRBV19 and TRBJ1-5; D possibly corresponds to TRBD1 (6 bases). CDR3 length equals 14 residues. Trimming removed 5 bases at V and 2 bases at J, with 10 bases between. Germline CDR1 reads LNHDA; CDR2 reads SQIVND (reference sequence). The CDR3 reads CASSEWTGNQPQHF. The CDR3 DNA reads as TGTGCCAGTAGTGAATGGACAGGCAATCAGCCCCAGCATTTT.

The chain couples TRBV2 to TRBJ2-4; 7 nucleotides agree with TRBD1. V shed 4 bases and J 10 bases; nucleotides not matched to a gene: 4. Germline CDR1 SNHLY, CDR2 FYNNEI. This CDR3 spans 12 amino acids. CDR3 region: CASSGDSPIQYF. CDR3 bases: TGTGCCAGCAGTGGGGACAGCCCTATTCAGTACTTC.

The rearrangement uses TRBV15 and TRBJ2-1; 8 bases are shared with TRBD2. The CDR3 spans 16 residues. Losses at the gene ends were 3 bases for V and 4 bases for J; bases not matched to a gene: 8. Germline V gene lookup returns CDR1 LNHNV and CDR2 YYDKDF (reference sequence). CDR3 residues: CATSRFPGGSYNEQFF. The CDR3 nucleotides are TGTGCCACCAGCAGGTTTCCGGGGGGGTCATACAATGAGCAGTTCTTC.

V gene TRBV10-3 combines with J gene TRBJ2-1; D unresolved. This CDR3 has 12 residues. The V end was cut by 8 bases, the J end by 5 bases, with 10 bases between. The germline gives CDR1 ENHRY, CDR2 SYGVKD. CDR3 loop: CAIGSRDNEQFF. The CDR3 bases are TGTGCCATCGGATCACGGGACAATGAGCAGTTCTTC.